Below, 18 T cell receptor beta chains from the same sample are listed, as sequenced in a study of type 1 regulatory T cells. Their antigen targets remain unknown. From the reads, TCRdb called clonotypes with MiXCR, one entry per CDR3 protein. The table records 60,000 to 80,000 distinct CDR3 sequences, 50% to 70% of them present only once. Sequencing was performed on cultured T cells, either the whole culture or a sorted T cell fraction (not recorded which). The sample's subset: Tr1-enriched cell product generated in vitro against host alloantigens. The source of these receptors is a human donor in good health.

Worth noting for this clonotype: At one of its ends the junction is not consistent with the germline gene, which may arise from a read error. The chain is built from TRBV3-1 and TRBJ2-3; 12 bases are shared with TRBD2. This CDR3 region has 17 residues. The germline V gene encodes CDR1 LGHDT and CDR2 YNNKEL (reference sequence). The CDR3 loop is CASIQVPSGRAADTQYF. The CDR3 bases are TGTGCCAGCATCCAAGTCCCTAGCGGGAGGGCGGCAGATACGCAGTATTTT.

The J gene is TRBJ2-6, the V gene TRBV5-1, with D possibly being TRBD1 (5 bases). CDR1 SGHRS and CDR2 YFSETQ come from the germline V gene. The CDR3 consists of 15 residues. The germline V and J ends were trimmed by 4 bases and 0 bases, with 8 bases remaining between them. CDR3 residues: CASSVDSSGANVLTF. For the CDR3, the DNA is TGCGCCAGCAGCGTCGACAGCTCTGGGGCCAACGTCCTGACTTTC.

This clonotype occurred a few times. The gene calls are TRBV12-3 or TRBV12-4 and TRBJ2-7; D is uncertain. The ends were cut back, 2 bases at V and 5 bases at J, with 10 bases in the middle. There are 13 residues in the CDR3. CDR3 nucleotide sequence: TGTGCCAGCAGTTTACCACCCGCCCACGAGCAGTACTTC. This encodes CASSLPPAHEQYF.

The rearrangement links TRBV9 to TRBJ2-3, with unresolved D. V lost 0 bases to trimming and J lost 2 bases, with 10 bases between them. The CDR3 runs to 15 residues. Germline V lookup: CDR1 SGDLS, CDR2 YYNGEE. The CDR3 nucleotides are TGTGCCAGCAGCGTAGAGATCAGCAACACAGATACGCAGTATTTT. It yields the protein CASSVEISNTDTQYF.

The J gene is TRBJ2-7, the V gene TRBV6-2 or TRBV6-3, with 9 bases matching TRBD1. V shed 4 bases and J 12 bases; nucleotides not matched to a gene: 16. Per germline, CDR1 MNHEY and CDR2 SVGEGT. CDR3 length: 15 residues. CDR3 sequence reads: CASSSSSDRGHTRYF. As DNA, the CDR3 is TGTGCCAGCAGTTCATCCTCGGACAGGGGCCATACTAGGTACTTC.

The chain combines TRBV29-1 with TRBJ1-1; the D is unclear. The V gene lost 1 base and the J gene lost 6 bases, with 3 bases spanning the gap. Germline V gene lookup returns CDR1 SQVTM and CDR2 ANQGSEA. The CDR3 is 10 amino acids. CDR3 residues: CSVEGPEAFF. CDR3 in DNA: TGCAGCGTTGAAGGGCCTGAAGCTTTCTTT.

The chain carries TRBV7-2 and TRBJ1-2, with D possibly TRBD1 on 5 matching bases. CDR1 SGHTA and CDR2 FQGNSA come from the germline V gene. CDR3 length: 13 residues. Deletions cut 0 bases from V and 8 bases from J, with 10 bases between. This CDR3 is CASSLAGASGYTF. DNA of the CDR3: TGTGCCAGCAGCTTAGCAGGGGCGTCCGGCTACACCTTC.

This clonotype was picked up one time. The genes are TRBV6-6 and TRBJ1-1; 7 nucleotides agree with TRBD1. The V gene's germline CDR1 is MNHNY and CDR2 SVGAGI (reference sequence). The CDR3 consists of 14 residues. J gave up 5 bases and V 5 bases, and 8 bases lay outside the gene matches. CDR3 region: CASSKREGATEAFF. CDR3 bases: TGTGCCAGCAGTAAACGGGAGGGGGCAACTGAAGCTTTCTTT.

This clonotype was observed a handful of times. For the CDR3, the DNA is TGTGCCAGTTCAGGGGGGGTGGAGACCCAGTACTTC. The encoded protein is CASSGGVETQYF. The chain uses TRBV28 and TRBJ2-5; D possibly uses TRBD1 or TRBD2 (7 bases each). The germline V and J ends were trimmed by 9 bases and 5 bases, with 13 bases remaining between them. The CDR3 has 12 residues. Germline V gives CDR1 MDHEN, CDR2 SYDVKM.

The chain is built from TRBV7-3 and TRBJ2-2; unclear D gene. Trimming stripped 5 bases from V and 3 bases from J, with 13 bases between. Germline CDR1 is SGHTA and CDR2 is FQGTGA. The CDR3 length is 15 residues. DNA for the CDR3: TGTGCCAGCAGCCTTTCCGGATCGGACACCGGGGAGCTGTTTTTT. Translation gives CASSLSGSDTGELFF.

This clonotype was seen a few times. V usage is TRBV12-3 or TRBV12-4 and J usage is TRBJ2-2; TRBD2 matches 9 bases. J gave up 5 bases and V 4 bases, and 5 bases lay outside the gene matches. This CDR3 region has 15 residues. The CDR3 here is CASSSGLATTGELFF. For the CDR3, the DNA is TGTGCCAGCAGTTCAGGACTAGCGACGACCGGGGAGCTGTTTTTT.

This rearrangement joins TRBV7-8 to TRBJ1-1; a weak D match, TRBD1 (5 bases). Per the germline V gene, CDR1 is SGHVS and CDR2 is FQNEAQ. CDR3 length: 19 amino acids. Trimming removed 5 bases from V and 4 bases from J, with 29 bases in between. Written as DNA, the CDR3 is TGTGCCAGCAGCCAACACATGGGGCAGGGCACCGATTTGGTCACTGAAGCTTTCTTT. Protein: CASSQHMGQGTDLVTEAFF.

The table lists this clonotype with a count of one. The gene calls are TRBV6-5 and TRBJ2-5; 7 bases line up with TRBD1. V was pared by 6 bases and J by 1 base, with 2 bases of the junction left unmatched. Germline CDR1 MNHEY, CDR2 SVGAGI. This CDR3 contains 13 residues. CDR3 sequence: CASRGQPQETQYF. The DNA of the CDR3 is TGTGCCAGCAGGGGACAGCCCCAAGAGACCCAGTACTTC.

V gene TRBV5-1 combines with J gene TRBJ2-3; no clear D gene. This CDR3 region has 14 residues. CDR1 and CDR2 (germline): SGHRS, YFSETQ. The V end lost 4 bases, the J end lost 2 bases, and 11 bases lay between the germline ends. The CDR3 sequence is CASSPQETTDTQYF. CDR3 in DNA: TGCGCCAGCAGCCCTCAGGAGACCACAGATACGCAGTATTTT.

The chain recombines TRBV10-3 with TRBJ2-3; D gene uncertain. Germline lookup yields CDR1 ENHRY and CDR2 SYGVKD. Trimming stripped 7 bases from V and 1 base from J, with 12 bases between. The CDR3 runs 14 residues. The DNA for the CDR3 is TGTGCCATCATGAGGCAAAGCGGCACAGATACGCAGTATTTT. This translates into CAIMRQSGTDTQYF.

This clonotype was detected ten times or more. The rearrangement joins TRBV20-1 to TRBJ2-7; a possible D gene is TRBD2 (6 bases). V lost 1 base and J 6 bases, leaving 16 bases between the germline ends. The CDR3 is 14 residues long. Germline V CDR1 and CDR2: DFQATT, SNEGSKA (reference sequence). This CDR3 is CSARVEGLASEQYF. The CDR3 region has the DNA TGCAGTGCTAGAGTTGAGGGACTTGCGAGCGAGCAGTACTTC.

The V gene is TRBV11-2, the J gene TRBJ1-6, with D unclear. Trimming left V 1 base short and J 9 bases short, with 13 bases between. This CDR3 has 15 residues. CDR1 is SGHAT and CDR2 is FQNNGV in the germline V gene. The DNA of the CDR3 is TGTGCCAGCAGCTTAGTCCCTTCCAAAGGTTCACCCCTCCACTTT. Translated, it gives CASSLVPSKGSPLHF. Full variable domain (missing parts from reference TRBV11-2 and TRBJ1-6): EAGVAQSPRYKIIEKRQSVAFWCNPISGHATLYWYQQILGQGPKLLIQFQNNGVVDDSQLPKDRFSAERLKGVDSTLKIQPAKLEDSAVYLCASSLVPSKGSPLHFGNGTRLTVT.

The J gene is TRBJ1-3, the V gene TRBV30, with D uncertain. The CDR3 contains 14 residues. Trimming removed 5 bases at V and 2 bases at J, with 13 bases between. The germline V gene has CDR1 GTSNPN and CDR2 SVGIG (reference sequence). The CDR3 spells CAWQPGGTGNTIYF. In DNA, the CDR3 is TGTGCCTGGCAACCTGGTGGTACTGGAAACACCATATATTTT.